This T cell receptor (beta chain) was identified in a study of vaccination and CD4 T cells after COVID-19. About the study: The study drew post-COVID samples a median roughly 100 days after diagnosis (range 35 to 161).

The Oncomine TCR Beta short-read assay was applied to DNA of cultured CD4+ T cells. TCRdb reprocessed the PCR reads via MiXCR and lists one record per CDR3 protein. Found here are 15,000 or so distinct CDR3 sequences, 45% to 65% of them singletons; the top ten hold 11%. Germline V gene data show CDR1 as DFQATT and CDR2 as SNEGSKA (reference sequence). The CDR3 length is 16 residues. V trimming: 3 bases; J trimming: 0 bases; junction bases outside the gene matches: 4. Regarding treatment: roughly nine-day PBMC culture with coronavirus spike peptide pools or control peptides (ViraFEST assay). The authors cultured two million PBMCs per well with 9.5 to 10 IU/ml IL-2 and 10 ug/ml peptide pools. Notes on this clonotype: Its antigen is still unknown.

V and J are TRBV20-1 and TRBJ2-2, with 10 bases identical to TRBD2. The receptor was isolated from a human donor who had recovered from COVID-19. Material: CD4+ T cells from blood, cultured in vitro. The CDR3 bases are TGCAGTGCTAGGGAAGCGGGAGGGACGAACACCGGGGAGCTGTTTTTT. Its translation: CSAREAGGTNTGELFF.